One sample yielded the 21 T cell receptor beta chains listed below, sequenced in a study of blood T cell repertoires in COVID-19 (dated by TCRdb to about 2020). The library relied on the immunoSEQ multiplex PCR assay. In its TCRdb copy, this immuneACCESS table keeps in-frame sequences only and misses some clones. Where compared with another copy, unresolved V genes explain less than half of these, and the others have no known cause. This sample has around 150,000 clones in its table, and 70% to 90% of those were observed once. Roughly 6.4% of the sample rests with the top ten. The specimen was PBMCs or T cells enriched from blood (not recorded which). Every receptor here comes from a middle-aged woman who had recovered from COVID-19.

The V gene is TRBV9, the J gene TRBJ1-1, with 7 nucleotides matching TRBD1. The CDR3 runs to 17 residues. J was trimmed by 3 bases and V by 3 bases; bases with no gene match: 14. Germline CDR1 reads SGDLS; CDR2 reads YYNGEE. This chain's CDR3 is CASSGPGRGRGDTEAFF. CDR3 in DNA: TGTGCCAGCAGCGGACCCGGGAGGGGGCGCGGAGACACTGAAGCTTTCTTT.

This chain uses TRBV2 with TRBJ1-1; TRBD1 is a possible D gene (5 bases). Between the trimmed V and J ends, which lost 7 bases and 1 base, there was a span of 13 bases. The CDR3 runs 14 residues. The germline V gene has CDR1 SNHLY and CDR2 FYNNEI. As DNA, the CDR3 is TGTGCCAGCAAGATCGGGCAGGGGAACACTGAAGCTTTCTTT. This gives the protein CASKIGQGNTEAFF.

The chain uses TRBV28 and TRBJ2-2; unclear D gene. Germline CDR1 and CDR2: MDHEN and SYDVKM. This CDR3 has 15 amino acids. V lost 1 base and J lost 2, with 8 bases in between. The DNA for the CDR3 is TGTGCCAGCAGTTTATTCCTCAGAAACACCGGGGAGCTGTTTTTT. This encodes CASSLFLRNTGELFF.

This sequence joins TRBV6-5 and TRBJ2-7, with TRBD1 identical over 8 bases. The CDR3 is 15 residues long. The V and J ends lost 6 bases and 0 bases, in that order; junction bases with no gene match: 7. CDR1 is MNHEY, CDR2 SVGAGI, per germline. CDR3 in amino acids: CASSPRGPSSYEQYF. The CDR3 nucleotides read TGTGCCAGCAGCCCCAGGGGGCCGAGCTCCTACGAGCAGTACTTC.

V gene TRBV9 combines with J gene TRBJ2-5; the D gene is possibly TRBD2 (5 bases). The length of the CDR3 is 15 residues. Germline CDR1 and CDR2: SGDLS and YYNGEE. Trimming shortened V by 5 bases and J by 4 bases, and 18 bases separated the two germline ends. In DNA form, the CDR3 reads TGTGCCAGCAGTAATGGAGGTAGCGTGGGAGAGACCCAGTACTTC. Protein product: CASSNGGSVGETQYF.

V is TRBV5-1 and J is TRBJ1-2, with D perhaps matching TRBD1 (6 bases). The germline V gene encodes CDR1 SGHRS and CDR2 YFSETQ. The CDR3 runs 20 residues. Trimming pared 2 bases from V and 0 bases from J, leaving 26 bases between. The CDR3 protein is CASSFGLTVGAGEPNYGYTF. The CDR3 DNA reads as TGCGCCAGCAGCTTTGGACTCACCGTGGGGGCAGGGGAGCCTAACTATGGCTACACCTTC.

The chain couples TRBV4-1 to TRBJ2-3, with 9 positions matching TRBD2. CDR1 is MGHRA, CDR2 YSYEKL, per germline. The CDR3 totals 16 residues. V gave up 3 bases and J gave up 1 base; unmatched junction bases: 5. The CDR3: CASSQTIAGGTDTQYF. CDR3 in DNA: TGCGCCAGCAGCCAGACTATAGCGGGGGGCACAGATACGCAGTATTTT.

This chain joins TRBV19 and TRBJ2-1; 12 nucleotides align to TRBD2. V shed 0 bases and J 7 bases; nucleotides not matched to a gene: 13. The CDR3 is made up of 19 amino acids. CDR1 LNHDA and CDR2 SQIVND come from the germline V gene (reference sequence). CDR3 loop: CASSIDLQTSGRLWNEQFF. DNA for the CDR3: TGTGCCAGTAGTATAGACCTCCAAACTAGCGGGAGGCTTTGGAATGAGCAGTTCTTC.

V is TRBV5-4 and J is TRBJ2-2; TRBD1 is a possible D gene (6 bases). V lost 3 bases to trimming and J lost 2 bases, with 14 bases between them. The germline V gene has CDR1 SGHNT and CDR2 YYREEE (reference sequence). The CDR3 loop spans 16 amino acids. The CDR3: CASSSPPGQNTGELFF. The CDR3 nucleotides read TGTGCCAGCAGCTCCCCCCCGGGACAAAACACCGGGGAGCTGTTTTTT.

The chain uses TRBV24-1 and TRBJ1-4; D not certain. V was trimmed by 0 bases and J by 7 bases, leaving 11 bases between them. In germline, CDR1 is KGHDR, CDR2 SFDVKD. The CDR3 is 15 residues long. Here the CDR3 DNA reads TGTGCCACCAGTGATTTGCGATCGACTCCTGAAAAACTGTTTTTT. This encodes CATSDLRSTPEKLFF.

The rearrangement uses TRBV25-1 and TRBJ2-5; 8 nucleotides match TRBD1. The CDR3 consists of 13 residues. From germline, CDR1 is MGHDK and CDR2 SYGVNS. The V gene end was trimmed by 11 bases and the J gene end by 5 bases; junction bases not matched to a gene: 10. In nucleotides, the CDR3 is TGTGCCGCCGGATGGGACAGGCGGGAGACCCAGTACTTC. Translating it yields CAAGWDRRETQYF.

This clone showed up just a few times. The CDR3 region is CASKNSGRDSYEQYF. CDR3 coding DNA: TGTGCCAGCAAAAATAGCGGGAGGGATTCCTACGAGCAGTACTTC. The chain has TRBV2 and TRBJ2-7; 11 nucleotides agree with TRBD2. The V segment lost 7 bases and the J segment 1 base; nucleotides outside the gene matches: 6. Germline V gene sequence: CDR1 SNHLY, CDR2 FYNNEI. CDR3 length equals 15 residues.

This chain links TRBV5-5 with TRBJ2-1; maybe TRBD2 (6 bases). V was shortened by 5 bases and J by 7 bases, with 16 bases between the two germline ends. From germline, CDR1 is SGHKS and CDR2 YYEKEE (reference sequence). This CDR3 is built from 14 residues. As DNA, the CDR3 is TGTGCCAGCAGTTTCTTAGCGGACATTAATGAGCAGTTCTTC. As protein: CASSFLADINEQFF.

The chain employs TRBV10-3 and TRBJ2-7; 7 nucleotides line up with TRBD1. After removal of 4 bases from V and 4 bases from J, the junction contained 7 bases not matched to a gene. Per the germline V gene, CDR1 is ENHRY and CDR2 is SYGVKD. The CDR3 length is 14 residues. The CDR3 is CAISGDRSGYEQYF. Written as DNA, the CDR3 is TGTGCCATCAGTGGGGACAGATCGGGGTACGAGCAGTACTTC.

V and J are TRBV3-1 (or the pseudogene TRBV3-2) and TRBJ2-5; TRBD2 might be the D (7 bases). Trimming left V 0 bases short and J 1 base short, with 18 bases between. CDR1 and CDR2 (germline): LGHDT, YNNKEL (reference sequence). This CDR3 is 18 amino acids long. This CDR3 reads CASSQDRGGDLFQETQYF. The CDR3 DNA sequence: TGTGCCAGCAGCCAAGATAGGGGGGGGGACCTATTCCAAGAGACCCAGTACTTC.

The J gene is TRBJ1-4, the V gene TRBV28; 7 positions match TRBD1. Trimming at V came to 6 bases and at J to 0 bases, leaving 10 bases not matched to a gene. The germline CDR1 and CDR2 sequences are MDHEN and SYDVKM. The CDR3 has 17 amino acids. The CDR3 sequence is CASRARDSLTTNEKLFF. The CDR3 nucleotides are TGTGCCAGCAGGGCCCGGGACAGCTTGACAACTAATGAAAAACTGTTTTTT.

The CDR3 region is CASSQPQGHEQYF. CDR3 coding DNA: TGCGCCAGCAGCCAACCACAGGGCCACGAGCAGTACTTC. The chain carries TRBV4-1 and TRBJ2-7; TRBD1 might be the D (6 bases). In germline, CDR1 is MGHRA, CDR2 YSYEKL. V shed 2 bases and J shed 5 bases, with 10 bases lying between them. The CDR3 loop spans 13 amino acids.

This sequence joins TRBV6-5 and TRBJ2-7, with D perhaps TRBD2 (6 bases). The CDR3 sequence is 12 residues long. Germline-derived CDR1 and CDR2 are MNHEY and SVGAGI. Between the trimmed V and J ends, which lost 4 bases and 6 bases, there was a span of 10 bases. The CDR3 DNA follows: TGTGCCAGCAGTTGGGGCGGGGTCGAGCAGTACTTC. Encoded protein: CASSWGGVEQYF.

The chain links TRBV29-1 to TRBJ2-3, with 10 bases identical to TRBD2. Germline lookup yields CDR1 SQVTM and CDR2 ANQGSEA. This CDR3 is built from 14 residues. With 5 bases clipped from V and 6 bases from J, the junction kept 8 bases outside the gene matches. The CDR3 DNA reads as TGCAGCGTTACACTAGCGGGGATGTGGGATACGCAGTATTTT. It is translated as CSVTLAGMWDTQYF.

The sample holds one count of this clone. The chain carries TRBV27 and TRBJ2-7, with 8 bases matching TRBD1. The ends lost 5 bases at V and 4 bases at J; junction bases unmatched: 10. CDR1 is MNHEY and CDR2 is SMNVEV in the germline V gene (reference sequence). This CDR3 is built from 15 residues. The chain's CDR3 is CASSRTGGNGYEQYF. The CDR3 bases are TGTGCCAGCAGTAGAACAGGGGGTAACGGTTACGAGCAGTACTTC.

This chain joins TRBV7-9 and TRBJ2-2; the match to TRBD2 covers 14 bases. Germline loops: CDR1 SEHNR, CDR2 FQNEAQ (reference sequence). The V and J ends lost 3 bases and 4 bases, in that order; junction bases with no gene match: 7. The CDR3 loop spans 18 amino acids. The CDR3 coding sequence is TGTGCCAGCAGCTTTCGACTAGCGGGGGGGCCGGGCACCGGGGAGCTGTTTTTT. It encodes CASSFRLAGGPGTGELFF.